A selection of T cell receptor beta chains follows, all from one sample in a study of cytomegalovirus exposure and HLA in healthy donors. The assay was immunoSEQ multiplex PCR, and TCRdb's table has in-frame clones only and misses some. The data hold some 100,000 clones, with 88% observed a single time. The material sequenced was PBMCs. The receptors derive from a woman aged 18-29 years in good health and CMV-seronegative. CDR3s include the opening cysteine and the closing phenylalanine or tryptophan. A D gene is named only where the DNA matches it firmly. A clone size is listed for some rows: how often the clone was seen (once, few, many), or a class if it is expanded.

v_gene	j_gene	abundance	d_gene	CDR3aa	CDR3nt
TRBV11-2	TRBJ2-7	.	.	CASQKGHSTYEQYF	TGTGCCAGCCAAAAGGGACACTCAACCTACGAGCAGTACTTC
TRBV5-1	TRBJ2-5	.	.	CASSLQGQETQYF	TGCGCCAGCAGCTTGCAGGGGCAAGAGACCCAGTACTTC
TRBV28	TRBJ2-1	.	.	CASGRGYNEQFF	TGTGCCAGCGGTAGGGGTTACAATGAGCAGTTCTTC
TRBV7-8	TRBJ1-1	.	.	CASSYFSGENTEAFF	TGTGCCAGCAGCTATTTTTCCGGGGAGAACACTGAAGCTTTCTTT
TRBV5-6	TRBJ1-4	.	TRBD1	CASSLRAGQVNEKLFF	TGTGCCAGCAGCTTGAGGGCGGGACAGGTGAATGAAAAACTGTTTTTT
TRBV27	TRBJ1-4	.	.	CASSSWRNSEGREKLFF	TGTGCCAGCAGTTCCTGGCGAAACAGCGAGGGTCGGGAAAAACTGTTTTTT
TRBV5-3	TRBJ1-3	.	TRBD1	CARAGTGEGNTIYF	TGTGCCAGAGCCGGAACAGGGGAAGGAAACACCATATATTTT
TRBV30	TRBJ1-1	few	TRBD1	CAWTTRGQGVHDTEAFF	TGTGCCTGGACCACTAGGGGACAGGGTGTTCATGACACTGAAGCTTTCTTT
TRBV13	TRBJ2-7	.	.	CASSLVGGRQEQYF	TGTGCCAGCAGCTTAGTGGGGGGGCGTCAGGAGCAGTACTTC
TRBV18	TRBJ2-7	.	.	CASSPPVAGRGLYSYEQYF	TGTGCCAGCTCACCACCTGTTGCGGGGCGGGGGCTCTATTCCTACGAGCAGTACTTC
TRBV6-1	TRBJ1-1	.	.	CASSEAEPGGTEAFF	TGTGCCAGCAGTGAGGCAGAACCGGGTGGAACTGAAGCTTTCTTT
TRBV7-6	TRBJ2-1	.	TRBD2	CASSLDGRVLDEQFF	TGTGCCAGCAGCTTAGACGGGAGGGTCCTTGATGAGCAGTTCTTC
TRBV28	TRBJ2-2	few	TRBD2	CASSTVAGGRTGELFF	TGTGCCAGCAGTACCGTGGCGGGAGGGAGGACCGGGGAGCTGTTTTTT
TRBV6-6	TRBJ1-2	.	TRBD1	CASGLQGVGYGYTF	TGTGCCAGCGGGTTACAGGGGGTGGGTTATGGCTACACCTTC
TRBV19	TRBJ2-3	.	TRBD2	CASRSLREVDTQYF	TGTGCCAGTAGATCGCTGCGGGAGGTGGATACGCAGTATTTT
TRBV6-4	TRBJ2-3	.	.	CASSGGESTDTQYF	TGTGCCAGCAGTGGGGGGGAGAGCACAGATACGCAGTATTTT
TRBV28	TRBJ2-6	.	.	CASRLSGANVVLTF	TGTGCCAGCCGATTGTCTGGGGCCAACGTCGTCCTGACTTTC
TRBV7-6	TRBJ2-3	.	TRBD2	CASSFSSGSTDTQYF	TGTGCCAGCAGCTTCTCTAGCGGGAGCACAGATACGCAGTATTTT
TRBV5-4	TRBJ1-1	.	.	CASSLVGAPNTEAFF	TGTGCCAGCAGCTTGGTGGGGGCCCCTAACACTGAAGCTTTCTTT
TRBV4-1	TRBJ2-5	.	.	CASSQGDTALGTQYF	TGCGCCAGCAGCCAAGGGGACACGGCACTTGGAACCCAGTACTTC
TRBV5-6	TRBJ2-3	.	.	CASSSGLTTDTQYF	TGTGCCAGCAGTTCCGGACTAACCACAGATACGCAGTATTTT
TRBV28	TRBJ1-1	.	.	CASSLKHHEAFF	TGTGCCAGCAGTTTAAAACACCATGAAGCTTTCTTT
TRBV5-1	TRBJ2-4	few	TRBD1	CASSSAPGQGNIQYF	TGCGCCAGCAGCTCGGCACCGGGACAGGGTAACATTCAGTACTTC
TRBV5-6	TRBJ2-7	.	.	CASSSGGFRGNYEQYF	TGTGCCAGCAGCTCCGGTGGGTTTAGGGGAAACTACGAGCAGTACTTC
TRBV7-6	TRBJ2-5	.	.	CASSLGGGLETQYF	TGTGCCAGCAGCTTAGGTGGGGGGTTGGAGACCCAGTACTTC
TRBV13	TRBJ1-4	.	TRBD1	CASSSDRGPGKLFF	TGTGCCAGCAGCTCGGACAGGGGGCCCGGAAAACTGTTTTTT
TRBV30	TRBJ2-1	.	TRBD2	CATGTSGLNEQFF	TGTGCCACGGGGACTAGCGGCCTTAACGAGCAGTTCTTC
TRBV25-1	TRBJ2-1	.	.	CASRDRSNEQFF	TGTGCCAGCAGGGACAGAAGCAATGAGCAGTTCTTC
TRBV11-2	TRBJ2-7	.	.	CASSLYPQSGEQYF	TGTGCCAGCAGCTTATATCCCCAGTCGGGCGAGCAGTACTTC
TRBV6-6	TRBJ1-2	.	TRBD1	CASSYLDRDYGYTF	TGTGCCAGCAGTTACCTAGACAGGGACTATGGCTACACCTTC
TRBV4-2	TRBJ2-7	.	TRBD2	CASSQERPAGVSYEQYF	TGTGCCAGCAGCCAAGAACGCCCAGCGGGGGTTTCCTACGAGCAGTACTTC
TRBV5-1	TRBJ1-1	.	TRBD1	CASSRQGGGMNTEAFF	TGCGCCAGCAGCCGACAGGGGGGGGGCATGAACACTGAAGCTTTCTTT
TRBV7-9	TRBJ2-1	.	TRBD2	CASSPGTSGYNEQFF	TGTGCCAGCAGCCCCGGGACTAGCGGATACAATGAGCAGTTCTTC
TRBV7-2	TRBJ2-7	.	.	CASSLASYVYEQYF	TGTGCCAGCAGCTTAGCCTCGTATGTCTACGAGCAGTACTTC
TRBV5-1	TRBJ2-5	.	TRBD1	CASSWDSPNETQYF	TGCGCCAGCAGCTGGGACAGCCCCAATGAGACCCAGTACTTC
TRBV28	TRBJ1-4	.	TRBD1	CASSSGTGEEKLFF	TGTGCCAGCAGTTCCGGGACAGGGGAAGAAAAACTGTTTTTT
TRBV18	TRBJ2-1	once	TRBD2	CASSHTYFSGRADEQFF	TGTGCCAGCTCTCACACCTATTTTAGCGGGAGGGCCGATGAGCAGTTCTTC
TRBV13	TRBJ2-7	.	.	CASSFLGPYEQYF	TGTGCCAGCAGCTTTCTGGGGCCCTACGAGCAGTACTTC
TRBV4-1	TRBJ2-7	.	TRBD1	CASSLEPGQNSYEQYF	TGCGCCAGCAGCCTGGAACCGGGACAGAACTCCTACGAGCAGTACTTC
TRBV6-5	TRBJ1-1	.	.	CASSMTGNTEAFF	TGTGCCAGCAGTATGACAGGGAACACTGAAGCTTTCTTT
TRBV27	TRBJ1-1	.	.	CASSIQGSDTEAFF	TGTGCCAGCAGTATACAGGGTTCGGACACTGAAGCTTTCTTT
TRBV18	TRBJ1-3	.	TRBD1	CASSPGTGLAGNTIYF	TGTGCCAGCTCGCCCGGGACAGGGCTAGCTGGAAACACCATATATTTT
TRBV9	TRBJ1-6	.	TRBD1	CASSPYGQGFISPLHF	TGTGCCAGCAGCCCCTACGGACAGGGTTTTATTTCACCCCTCCACTTT
TRBV28	TRBJ2-7	.	.	CASSPTEDYEQYF	TGTGCCAGCAGTCCGACAGAAGACTACGAGCAGTACTTC
TRBV5-1	TRBJ1-3	.	.	CASSSPQGSPGNTIYF	TGCGCCAGCAGCTCCCCACAGGGCAGCCCTGGAAACACCATATATTTT
TRBV15	TRBJ1-3	.	.	CATRRIPGNTIYF	TGTGCCACGAGGAGGATCCCTGGAAACACCATATATTTT
TRBV27	TRBJ2-5	.	TRBD2	CASSLTSGAQETQYF	TGTGCCAGCAGTTTAACTAGCGGGGCCCAAGAGACCCAGTACTTC
TRBV30	TRBJ1-6	.	.	CAWGGHFNSPLHF	TGTGCCTGGGGGGGACATTTTAATTCACCCCTCCACTTT
TRBV29-1	TRBJ1-2	once	TRBD1	CSVRGQGALDYGYTF	TGCAGCGTCCGGGGACAGGGGGCTTTGGACTATGGCTACACCTTC
TRBV6-1	TRBJ1-1	.	.	CASSENPATAEAFF	TGTGCCAGCAGTGAGAATCCCGCGACAGCTGAAGCTTTCTTT
TRBV6-5	TRBJ2-3	.	TRBD2	CASSYSSGVINTQYF	TGTGCCAGCAGTTACTCTAGCGGGGTGATCAATACGCAGTATTTT
TRBV28	TRBJ1-1	.	.	CASSLSPGNMNTEAFF	TGTGCCAGCAGTTTATCCCCAGGGAACATGAACACTGAAGCTTTCTTT
TRBV7-9	TRBJ2-1	.	TRBD2	CASRVAGYNEQFF	TGTGCCAGCCGAGTAGCGGGGTACAATGAGCAGTTCTTC
TRBV19	TRBJ1-2	.	.	CASSIFPGMDYGYTF	TGTGCCAGTAGTATATTCCCGGGAATGGACTATGGCTACACCTTC
TRBV6-6	TRBJ1-6	.	TRBD1	CASSSFGAGGSPLHF	TGTGCCAGCAGTTCTTTCGGGGCAGGGGGTTCACCCCTCCACTTT